The 27 T cell receptor beta chains presented below share a single source sample, sequenced in a study of T cell changes during pregnancy in multiple sclerosis (dated by TCRdb to about 2019). The library was produced with the immunoSEQ multiplex PCR assay. TCRdb retrieved this table from immuneACCESS and kept in-frame rearrangements only. Not all clones are present; in checked studies, unresolved V genes account for under half, and no reason is known for the remainder. This sample lists approximately 28,000 clones; more than 90% were detected once. The leading ten clones occupy approximately 5.9% of the sample. This specimen was CD8+ T cells from peripheral blood mononuclear cells, taken before pregnancy. These receptors were taken from a female donor with multiple sclerosis, enrolled in a pregnancy study.

This clone was picked up one time. V is TRBV4-1 and J is TRBJ2-7, with D possibly TRBD2 on 5 matching bases. V was pared by 0 bases and J by 3 bases, with 12 bases between. Per the germline V gene, CDR1 is MGHRA and CDR2 is YSYEKL. The CDR3 contains 15 residues. The CDR3 is CASSQETRAFYEQYF. The CDR3 region has the DNA TGCGCCAGCAGCCAAGAAACGCGGGCTTTCTACGAGCAGTACTTC.

V is TRBV14 and J is TRBJ2-5, with D unclear. V was cut by 2 bases and J by 5 bases, with 15 bases left in between. The germline V gene has CDR1 SGHDN and CDR2 FVKESK. The CDR3 is 15 residues long. CDR3 in amino acids: CASSQLSSPRETQYF. The CDR3 DNA is TGTGCCAGCAGCCAACTCAGCTCCCCTAGGGAGACCCAGTACTTC.

The chain uses TRBV27 and TRBJ2-3; 13 nucleotides agree with TRBD2. The CDR3 length is 15 residues. V shed 8 bases and J 4 bases; nucleotides not matched to a gene: 6. Germline lookup yields CDR1 MNHEY and CDR2 SMNVEV (reference sequence). CDR3 bases: TGTGCCAGCGGGTTACTAGCGGGAGGGCCAGATACGCAGTATTTT. It is translated as CASGLLAGGPDTQYF.

V and J are TRBV5-1 and TRBJ2-7; the D gene is possibly TRBD1 (5 bases). V was trimmed by 5 bases and J by 4 bases, leaving 16 bases between them. Germline lookup yields CDR1 SGHRS and CDR2 YFSETQ. The CDR3 totals 14 residues. The CDR3 sequence: CASRLSGSVYEQYF. The CDR3 DNA reads as TGCGCCAGCAGACTATCAGGGTCTGTATACGAGCAGTACTTC.

V and J are TRBV6-5 and TRBJ2-7, with 9 bases fitting TRBD1. Germline V gene data show CDR1 as MNHEY and CDR2 as SVGAGI. The CDR3 has 14 amino acids. After removal of 5 bases from V and 7 bases from J, the junction contained 9 bases not matched to a gene. The CDR3 is CASSERDRVYEQYF. DNA for the CDR3: TGTGCCAGCAGTGAACGGGACAGGGTCTATGAGCAGTACTTC.

The V and J genes are TRBV2 and TRBJ2-7, with D maybe TRBD1 (6 bases). CDR1 and CDR2 from the germline V gene are SNHLY and FYNNEI. V gave up 0 bases and J gave up 4 bases, with 16 bases separating them. The CDR3 is 16 amino acids. The CDR3 reads CASSEAPRGLDYEQYF. In DNA form, the CDR3 reads TGTGCCAGCAGTGAAGCCCCCAGGGGTCTTGATTACGAGCAGTACTTC.

J is TRBJ1-1 and V is TRBV13; tentatively, D is TRBD1 (5 bases). The CDR3 totals 15 residues. Trimming shortened V by 5 bases and J by 1 base, and 14 bases separated the two germline ends. The germline gives CDR1 PRHDT, CDR2 FYEKMQ (reference sequence). CDR3 loop: CASSPGQLGNTEAFF. DNA for the CDR3: TGTGCCAGCAGCCCAGGGCAGCTAGGGAACACTGAAGCTTTCTTT.

This clone has only one observation. This chain connects TRBV7-3 to TRBJ1-2, with TRBD1 identical over 8 bases. The J segment lost 0 bases and the V segment lost 4 bases, leaving 4 bases of the junction unmatched. Germline lookup yields CDR1 SGHTA and CDR2 FQGTGA. The CDR3 runs 15 residues. CDR3 nucleotide sequence: TGTGCCAGCAGCTCGACAGGGGCTACTAACTATGGCTACACCTTC. This encodes CASSSTGATNYGYTF.

The chain has TRBV5-1 and TRBJ2-2, with 7 bases lining up with TRBD2. Germline V lookup: CDR1 SGHRS, CDR2 YFSETQ. V shed 5 bases and J 3 bases; nucleotides not matched to a gene: 10. The CDR3 extends over 16 amino acids. The CDR3 here is CASSLRTSEYTGELFF. The DNA of the CDR3 is TGCGCCAGCAGTTTGAGAACTAGCGAGTACACCGGGGAGCTGTTTTTT.

This clone appeared a single time. This chain joins TRBV11-2 and TRBJ2-3, with no clear D. The CDR3 loop spans 12 amino acids. From germline, CDR1 is SGHAT and CDR2 FQNNGV. Trimming cost V 5 bases and J 6 bases, with 9 bases left between them. DNA for the CDR3: TGTGCCAGCAGCATCGGGTGGGATACGCAGTATTTT. Protein product: CASSIGWDTQYF.

The chain links TRBV18 to TRBJ1-1, with 9 bases lining up with TRBD1. Germline CDR1 reads KGHSH; CDR2 reads LQKENI. This CDR3 contains 14 residues. The junction had 6 bases not matched to a gene; V was cut back by 3 bases and J by 7 bases. The CDR3 nucleotides read TGTGCCAGCTCACCTAGGGACAGGGAGGGTGAAGCTTTCTTT. This sequence encodes CASSPRDREGEAFF.

The chain has TRBV28 and TRBJ2-7; maybe TRBD2 (6 bases). This CDR3 has 15 amino acids. V shed 7 bases and J shed 0 bases, with 16 bases lying between them. Germline-derived CDR1 and CDR2 are MDHEN and SYDVKM. CDR3 DNA sequence: TGTGCCAGCACCCTCCAACGGGAGTTCTCCTACGAGCAGTACTTC. It is translated as CASTLQREFSYEQYF.

V gene TRBV12-5 combines with J gene TRBJ2-2, with D perhaps TRBD1 (5 bases). CDR1 is LGHNT and CDR2 is FRNRAP in the germline V gene. Trimming pared 2 bases from V and 1 base from J, leaving 26 bases between. The CDR3 spans 21 residues. The chain's CDR3 is CASGLFPKRSQGERNTGELFF. DNA of the CDR3: TGTGCTAGTGGTTTGTTTCCAAAAAGGTCGCAGGGCGAAAGGAACACCGGGGAGCTGTTTTTT.

The rearrangement joins TRBV30 to TRBJ2-1; 16 nucleotides align to TRBD2. Germline assignment: CDR1 GTSNPN and CDR2 SVGIG (reference sequence). The ends lost 5 bases at V and 8 bases at J; junction bases unmatched: 12. The CDR3 loop spans 17 amino acids. This CDR3 is CAWDPGLAGGPSHEQFF. DNA for the CDR3: TGTGCCTGGGACCCGGGACTAGCGGGAGGGCCCTCGCATGAGCAGTTCTTC.

The V and J genes are TRBV4-1 and TRBJ1-2; 7 bases are shared with TRBD1. Germline V CDR1 and CDR2: MGHRA, YSYEKL. This CDR3 has 15 amino acids. Unmatched junction bases numbered 5, after V lost 0 bases and J lost 4 bases. The chain's CDR3 is CASSQDHRGIYGYTF. The CDR3 nucleotides are TGCGCCAGCAGCCAAGATCACAGGGGCATCTATGGCTACACCTTC.

The genes are TRBV19 and TRBJ2-1; TRBD2 matches 9 bases. Germline assignment: CDR1 LNHDA and CDR2 SQIVND (reference sequence). The CDR3 spans 15 residues. The J segment lost 0 bases and the V segment lost 6 bases, leaving 3 bases of the junction unmatched. In DNA, the CDR3 is TGTGCCAGTAGAGCGACTAGCGGCTCCTACAATGAGCAGTTCTTC. It encodes CASRATSGSYNEQFF.

This rearrangement joins TRBV4-2 to TRBJ2-3, with TRBD1 identical over 9 bases. The trim removed 0 bases at V and 8 bases at J, leaving 12 bases unmatched. Germline CDR1 LGHNA, CDR2 YNFKEQ. The CDR3 length is 17 residues. In DNA form, the CDR3 reads TGTGCCAGCAGCCAAGACCCGGGACAGGGCGTATCCGGTACGCAGTATTTT. It is translated as CASSQDPGQGVSGTQYF.

Worth noting for this clone: The sample contains more than one DNA sequence encoding this CDR3. The V gene is TRBV9, the J gene TRBJ2-7, with a possible D match to TRBD2 (6 bases). Trimming shortened V by 0 bases and J by 1 base, and 8 bases separated the two germline ends. The CDR3 is made up of 14 amino acids. Per germline, CDR1 SGDLS and CDR2 YYNGEE. CDR3 nucleotide sequence: TGTGCCAGCAGCGTAGGGGGACTGTCCTACGAGCAGTACTTC. Encoded protein: CASSVGGLSYEQYF.

V usage is TRBV5-8 and J usage is TRBJ2-4; 7 bases fit TRBD1. From germline, CDR1 is SGHTS and CDR2 YDEGEE. J lost 15 bases, V lost 1 base, and 10 bases had no gene match. CDR3 size: 13 residues. This chain's CDR3 is CASSLRLGGEWYF. As DNA, the CDR3 is TGTGCCAGCAGCTTGCGGTTAGGGGGCGAGTGGTACTTC.

This chain connects TRBV19 to TRBJ2-1; the match to TRBD2 covers 10 bases. The germline CDR1 and CDR2 sequences are LNHDA and SQIVND (reference sequence). CDR3 length: 15 amino acids. V shed 7 bases, J shed 2 bases, and the junction held 5 bases outside the gene matches. CDR3 in DNA: TGTGCCAGTACCTGGACTAGCGGAGCCTACAATGAGCAGTTCTTC. Protein sequence: CASTWTSGAYNEQFF.

The CDR3, as DNA: TGTGCCAGCAGCTTGCAGGCGAACACTGAAGCTTTCTTT. Amino acids: CASSLQANTEAFF. The chain recombines TRBV7-8 with TRBJ1-1; no definite D call. Germline assignment: CDR1 SGHVS and CDR2 FQNEAQ. The CDR3 is made up of 13 amino acids. V was shortened by 3 bases and J by 1 base, with 6 bases between the two germline ends.

The chain employs TRBV5-8 and TRBJ2-2; D is uncertain. CDR1 is SGHTS, CDR2 YDEGEE, per germline. The CDR3 has 12 residues. Between the trimmed V and J ends, which lost 5 bases and 5 bases, there was a span of 7 bases. For the CDR3, the DNA is TGTGCCAGCAGTCTGGCTACCGGGGAGCTGTTTTTT. It codes for CASSLATGELFF.

In regard to this clone: This same CDR3 is encoded by further DNA sequences in the sample. This chain uses TRBV7-9 with TRBJ1-5; D perhaps matches TRBD1 (6 bases). Germline CDR1 reads SEHNR; CDR2 reads FQNEAQ (reference sequence). Trimming took off 1 base at V and 4 bases at J, with 11 bases between the two ends. The CDR3 totals 15 residues. CDR3 region: CASSLGGRGNQPQHF. In DNA form, the CDR3 reads TGTGCCAGCAGCTTAGGGGGCAGGGGAAATCAGCCCCAGCATTTT.

The V call is TRBV27, the J call TRBJ1-1; D remains ambiguous. Germline assignment: CDR1 MNHEY and CDR2 SMNVEV (reference sequence). V was shortened by 4 bases and J by 3 bases, with 12 bases between the two germline ends. CDR3 length: 14 amino acids. The CDR3 loop reads CASSSNMGHTEAFF. Here the CDR3 DNA reads TGTGCCAGCAGTTCCAACATGGGCCACACTGAAGCTTTCTTT.

The V gene is TRBV2, the J gene TRBJ2-1; the match to TRBD1 covers 7 bases. From germline, CDR1 is SNHLY and CDR2 FYNNEI. Trimming took 5 bases from V and 4 from J; bases not matched to a gene: 8. The CDR3 has 15 amino acids. For the CDR3, the DNA is TGTGCCAGCAGTCCTCGGAAGGGGGCATACAATGAGCAGTTCTTC. Residues: CASSPRKGAYNEQFF.

The chain employs TRBV11-3 and TRBJ2-3; D is undetermined. The CDR3 totals 12 residues. Trimming pared 0 bases from V and 5 bases from J, leaving 3 bases between. From germline, CDR1 is SGHNT and CDR2 YENEEA. The CDR3 is CASSLDGDTQYF. CDR3 coding DNA: TGTGCCAGCAGCTTAGACGGAGATACGCAGTATTTT.

The rearrangement links TRBV27 to TRBJ1-1, with 7 bases identical to TRBD1. From germline, CDR1 is MNHEY and CDR2 SMNVEV (reference sequence). V was clipped by 6 bases and J by 6 bases; unmatched bases: 10. The CDR3 spans 14 residues. CDR3 nucleotide sequence: TGTGCCAGCAGACCCAGGGGGTTTGGCGCTGAAGCTTTCTTT. Amino acids: CASRPRGFGAEAFF.